These T cell receptor beta chains were read from a single sample in a study of blood T cell repertoires in COVID-19. Clones were read by immunoSEQ multiplex PCR, and TCRdb kept only the in-frame ones, dropping some. The profile shows fewer than 250,000 clones, approximately 83% of them singletons. The sequencing input was PBMCs or T cells enriched from blood (not recorded which). These receptors all stem from a woman aged 35 to 49 who had been exposed to COVID-19. Each CDR3 is given with its conserved first and last residue. The D gene is left open where the match is weak. Rows give clone size only sometimes, using once, few, many, or a class for an expanded clone.

v_gene: TRBV4-2; j_gene: TRBJ2-3; d_gene: NA; abundance: once; CDR3nt: TGTGCCAGCAGCCAAGTCAGTCGGGAAGATACGCAGTATTTT; CDR3aa: CASSQVSREDTQYF
v_gene: TRBV7-9; j_gene: TRBJ2-7; d_gene: NA; abundance: NA; CDR3nt: TGTGCCAGCAGTTTCACCGGGTCCTACTACGAGCAGTACTTC; CDR3aa: CASSFTGSYYEQYF
v_gene: TRBV28; j_gene: TRBJ1-1; d_gene: NA; abundance: NA; CDR3nt: TGTGCCAGCAGTTTAGCCTCGGCAGGGGTCAACACTGAAGCTTTCTTT; CDR3aa: CASSLASAGVNTEAFF
v_gene: TRBV6-4; j_gene: TRBJ1-4; d_gene: NA; abundance: NA; CDR3nt: TGTGCCAGCAGTGGCGGGGATCGGCAGGCACTGTTTTTT; CDR3aa: CASSGGDRQALFF
v_gene: TRBV29-1; j_gene: TRBJ1-2; d_gene: NA; abundance: NA; CDR3nt: TGCAGCGCCCAGACGGCGGGCTTATATGGCTACACCTTC; CDR3aa: CSAQTAGLYGYTF
v_gene: TRBV7-3; j_gene: TRBJ2-2; d_gene: TRBD1; abundance: once; CDR3nt: TGTGCCAGCAGCTTAAGGGGGACAGGGAACACCGGGGAGCTGTTTTTT; CDR3aa: CASSLRGTGNTGELFF
v_gene: TRBV12-3/TRBV12-4; j_gene: TRBJ1-1; d_gene: NA; abundance: NA; CDR3nt: NA; CDR3aa: CASSFGPGAFF
v_gene: TRBV5-4; j_gene: TRBJ1-3; d_gene: NA; abundance: NA; CDR3nt: TGTGCCAGCAGCCCCGACCTGACAGGCTCTGGAAACACCATATATTTT; CDR3aa: CASSPDLTGSGNTIYF
v_gene: TRBV6-5; j_gene: TRBJ1-2; d_gene: NA; abundance: NA; CDR3nt: TGTGCCAGCAGACGAGAAGGGGGTGGCTACACCTTC; CDR3aa: CASRREGGGYTF
v_gene: TRBV19; j_gene: TRBJ1-2; d_gene: NA; abundance: NA; CDR3nt: TGTGCCAGTAGCCTCACCCTACAGGGCAACTATGGCTACACCTTC; CDR3aa: CASSLTLQGNYGYTF
v_gene: TRBV4-1; j_gene: TRBJ1-1; d_gene: NA; abundance: NA; CDR3nt: TGCGCCAGCAGCCAAGTTCCAGCGCTTGGGACTGAAGCTTTCTTT; CDR3aa: CASSQVPALGTEAFF
v_gene: TRBV5-6; j_gene: TRBJ1-2; d_gene: TRBD1; abundance: NA; CDR3nt: TGTGCCAGCAGCTTGGGACAGGGGGCTGAAGGCTACACCTTC; CDR3aa: CASSLGQGAEGYTF
v_gene: TRBV29-1; j_gene: TRBJ2-2; d_gene: NA; abundance: NA; CDR3nt: TGCAGCGTTGAACCGACTAGACACACCGGGGAGCTGTTTTTT; CDR3aa: CSVEPTRHTGELFF
v_gene: TRBV25-1; j_gene: TRBJ2-3; d_gene: NA; abundance: NA; CDR3nt: TGTGCCAGCAGTGAGGGACACAGTAGCACAGATACGCAGTATTTT; CDR3aa: CASSEGHSSTDTQYF
v_gene: TRBV4-3; j_gene: TRBJ1-2; d_gene: TRBD1; abundance: NA; CDR3nt: TGCGCCAGCAGCCAAGGTCTAGGACAGGGGGCCGTTGGCTACACCTTC; CDR3aa: CASSQGLGQGAVGYTF
v_gene: TRBV2; j_gene: TRBJ1-1; d_gene: NA; abundance: few; CDR3nt: TGTGCCAGCAGGAGGGTACCGAACACTGAAGCTTTCTTT; CDR3aa: CASRRVPNTEAFF
v_gene: TRBV7-9; j_gene: TRBJ2-1; d_gene: TRBD1; abundance: NA; CDR3nt: TGTGCCAGCAGCGACGACAGGGAAGGTCGATACAATGAGCAGTTCTTC; CDR3aa: CASSDDREGRYNEQFF
v_gene: TRBV27; j_gene: TRBJ1-1; d_gene: NA; abundance: once; CDR3nt: TGTGCCAGCACCCTAGATGCGGGGACTGAAGCTTTCTTT; CDR3aa: CASTLDAGTEAFF
v_gene: TRBV5-1; j_gene: TRBJ2-1; d_gene: TRBD1; abundance: NA; CDR3nt: TGCGCCAGCAGCTTAAGGGACAGGGAACCCTACAATGAGCAGTTCTTC; CDR3aa: CASSLRDREPYNEQFF
v_gene: TRBV15; j_gene: TRBJ2-7; d_gene: NA; abundance: NA; CDR3nt: TGTGCCACCAGCAGAGAGGGGGACAACGAGCAGTACTTC; CDR3aa: CATSREGDNEQYF
v_gene: TRBV5-6; j_gene: TRBJ1-3; d_gene: NA; abundance: NA; CDR3nt: TGTGCCAGCAGCTTAAGGGGTCCGGCTGGAAACACCATATATTTT; CDR3aa: CASSLRGPAGNTIYF
v_gene: TRBV30; j_gene: TRBJ2-3; d_gene: NA; abundance: NA; CDR3nt: TGTGCCTGGAGGATCGGGGTCGGGACAGATACGCAGTATTTT; CDR3aa: CAWRIGVGTDTQYF
v_gene: TRBV10-3; j_gene: TRBJ2-3; d_gene: TRBD2; abundance: few; CDR3nt: TGTGCCATCACCGAGGGACTAGTCACGGATACGCAGTATTTT; CDR3aa: CAITEGLVTDTQYF
v_gene: TRBV7-6; j_gene: TRBJ2-3; d_gene: TRBD2; abundance: NA; CDR3nt: TGTGCCAGCAGCCTAGGCCTAGCGGGATCTAGCACAGATACGCAGTATTTT; CDR3aa: CASSLGLAGSSTDTQYF
v_gene: TRBV9; j_gene: TRBJ1-6; d_gene: NA; abundance: NA; CDR3nt: TGTGCCAGCAGCGTATCGTCGCAGGGTGGTTCACCCCTCCACTTT; CDR3aa: CASSVSSQGGSPLHF
v_gene: TRBV28; j_gene: TRBJ2-2; d_gene: NA; abundance: NA; CDR3nt: TGTGCCAGCAGTTCGACACCCACCGGGGAGCTGTTTTTT; CDR3aa: CASSSTPTGELFF
v_gene: TRBV3-1/TRBV3-2; j_gene: TRBJ2-5; d_gene: NA; abundance: NA; CDR3nt: TGTGCCAGCAGCCCCCCCCAGGGGTCGGAGACCCAGTACTTC; CDR3aa: CASSPPQGSETQYF
v_gene: TRBV5-8; j_gene: TRBJ2-1; d_gene: NA; abundance: NA; CDR3nt: TGTGCCAGCAGCTTGCGGGGGGCTCCAAACAATGAGCAGTTCTTC; CDR3aa: CASSLRGAPNNEQFF
v_gene: TRBV7-2; j_gene: TRBJ2-1; d_gene: TRBD2; abundance: NA; CDR3nt: TGTGCCAGCAGTTCTAGCGGGGGGGAACACAATGAGCAGTTCTTC; CDR3aa: CASSSSGGEHNEQFF
v_gene: TRBV5-1; j_gene: TRBJ1-5; d_gene: TRBD1; abundance: NA; CDR3nt: TGCGCCAGCAGCTTTTCGGGACAGGAGGAAAAGCATTTT; CDR3aa: CASSFSGQEEKHF
v_gene: TRBV7-3; j_gene: TRBJ2-5; d_gene: TRBD2; abundance: NA; CDR3nt: TGTGCCAGCAGCCCGCTAGCGGGGGGGCCCCCGGAGACCCAGTACTTC; CDR3aa: CASSPLAGGPPETQYF
v_gene: TRBV2; j_gene: TRBJ1-1; d_gene: TRBD1; abundance: NA; CDR3nt: TGTGCCAGTGGACAGGGGAACACTGAAGCTTTCTTT; CDR3aa: CASGQGNTEAFF
v_gene: TRBV4-1; j_gene: TRBJ1-1; d_gene: NA; abundance: NA; CDR3nt: TGCGCCAGCAGCCAATTATCCCCCCTTTCCCCCCGGAACACTGAAGCTTTCTTT; CDR3aa: CASSQLSPLSPRNTEAFF
v_gene: TRBV6-5; j_gene: TRBJ2-7; d_gene: TRBD1; abundance: NA; CDR3nt: TGTGCCAGCAGTTATACACAGGGGGCGCTTTACGAGCAGTACTTC; CDR3aa: CASSYTQGALYEQYF
v_gene: TRBV30; j_gene: TRBJ1-4; d_gene: TRBD1; abundance: NA; CDR3nt: TGTGCCTGGAGTAGACAGGGCCCCGGGACGGGGAATGAAAAACTGTTTTTT; CDR3aa: CAWSRQGPGTGNEKLFF
v_gene: TRBV19; j_gene: TRBJ2-5; d_gene: NA; abundance: NA; CDR3nt: TGTGCCAGTAGTCTTCACGGGGGACCGGAGACCCAGTACTTC; CDR3aa: CASSLHGGPETQYF
v_gene: TRBV28; j_gene: TRBJ1-1; d_gene: NA; abundance: NA; CDR3nt: TGTGCCAGCAGTCAGGGAGGTTTGGGAAACACTGAAGCTTTCTTT; CDR3aa: CASSQGGLGNTEAFF
v_gene: TRBV28; j_gene: TRBJ1-1; d_gene: NA; abundance: NA; CDR3nt: TGTGCCAGCAGTTTCCCCACAGGAGCGATGAACACTGAAGCTTTCTTT; CDR3aa: CASSFPTGAMNTEAFF
v_gene: TRBV5-4; j_gene: TRBJ2-3; d_gene: NA; abundance: NA; CDR3nt: TGTGCCAGCAGCTTGGGCCGTCGCGAGGGGGCAGATACGCAGTATTTT; CDR3aa: CASSLGRREGADTQYF
v_gene: TRBV6-5; j_gene: TRBJ2-1; d_gene: NA; abundance: NA; CDR3nt: TGTGCCAGCAGACCCGGGACTGCGGGTCTCAATGAGCAGTTCTTC; CDR3aa: CASRPGTAGLNEQFF
v_gene: TRBV5-8; j_gene: TRBJ1-6; d_gene: TRBD1; abundance: NA; CDR3nt: TGTGCCAGCAGCTTGAGCAGGGGGAACAGCCCCCTCCACTTT; CDR3aa: CASSLSRGNSPLHF
v_gene: TRBV25-1; j_gene: TRBJ1-1; d_gene: TRBD1; abundance: once; CDR3nt: TGTGCCAGCAGTGAAACCAGGGGGCGGACAACTGAAGCTTTCTTT; CDR3aa: CASSETRGRTTEAFF
v_gene: TRBV7-2; j_gene: TRBJ1-5; d_gene: NA; abundance: NA; CDR3nt: TGTGCCAGCAGCCCAGCGGGATTAAGGGGTCAGCCCCAGCATTTT; CDR3aa: CASSPAGLRGQPQHF
v_gene: TRBV7-3; j_gene: TRBJ2-1; d_gene: TRBD1; abundance: NA; CDR3nt: TGTGCCAGCAGCCCGGGGACAGGGCAGTTCTTC; CDR3aa: CASSPGTGQFF
v_gene: TRBV28; j_gene: TRBJ1-1; d_gene: TRBD1; abundance: NA; CDR3nt: TGTGCCAGCATACAACCGGGACAGGGGTTTGGAAGCACTGAAGCTTTCTTT; CDR3aa: CASIQPGQGFGSTEAFF
v_gene: TRBV28; j_gene: TRBJ1-5; d_gene: NA; abundance: many; CDR3nt: TGTGCCAGCAGTTTAGAAGCAGGGCCGAATCAGCCCCAGCATTTT; CDR3aa: CASSLEAGPNQPQHF
v_gene: TRBV27; j_gene: TRBJ1-1; d_gene: TRBD1; abundance: NA; CDR3nt: TGTGCCAGCAGTTTTGGACAGGGTAAAGGTTACACTGAAGCTTTCTTT; CDR3aa: CASSFGQGKGYTEAFF
v_gene: TRBV18; j_gene: TRBJ2-2; d_gene: NA; abundance: NA; CDR3nt: TGTGCCAGCTCACCCACGGAGACCGGGGAGCTGTTTTTT; CDR3aa: CASSPTETGELFF
v_gene: TRBV5-1; j_gene: TRBJ2-4; d_gene: TRBD1; abundance: NA; CDR3nt: TGCGCCAGCAGCTGGGGACAGAGTCAAGGAAACATTCAGTACTTC; CDR3aa: CASSWGQSQGNIQYF
v_gene: TRBV3-1/TRBV3-2; j_gene: TRBJ1-2; d_gene: TRBD1; abundance: NA; CDR3nt: TGTGCCAGCAGCCTCTGGACAGGCAAGAAAGGAAACTATGGCTACACCTTC; CDR3aa: CASSLWTGKKGNYGYTF
v_gene: TRBV19; j_gene: TRBJ1-2; d_gene: NA; abundance: many; CDR3nt: TGTGCCAGTAGTACACGTCAAGGGGTTAATTACTATGGCTACACCTTC; CDR3aa: CASSTRQGVNYYGYTF
v_gene: TRBV18; j_gene: TRBJ1-5; d_gene: NA; abundance: once; CDR3nt: TGTGCCAGCTCACCGAGCCTAAATCAGCCCCAGCATTTT; CDR3aa: CASSPSLNQPQHF
v_gene: TRBV5-4; j_gene: TRBJ2-5; d_gene: TRBD2; abundance: NA; CDR3nt: TGTGCCAGCAGCCCGGGGACTAGCGGCCAAGAGACCCAGTACTTC; CDR3aa: CASSPGTSGQETQYF
v_gene: TRBV5-1; j_gene: TRBJ2-5; d_gene: TRBD1; abundance: NA; CDR3nt: TGCGCCAGCAGCTTGGCCAGGACAGGAGGAGAGACCCAGTACTTC; CDR3aa: CASSLARTGGETQYF
v_gene: TRBV2; j_gene: TRBJ1-2; d_gene: NA; abundance: NA; CDR3nt: TGTGCCTCAGGGGACCTACAGACAAACTATGGCTACACCTTC; CDR3aa: CASGDLQTNYGYTF
v_gene: TRBV19; j_gene: TRBJ2-7; d_gene: NA; abundance: NA; CDR3nt: TGTGCCAGTAGTCCCATCTTCGTCCCGACATCCGGGGACGAGCAGTACTTC; CDR3aa: CASSPIFVPTSGDEQYF
v_gene: TRBV3-1/TRBV3-2; j_gene: TRBJ1-6; d_gene: NA; abundance: NA; CDR3nt: TGTGCCAGCAGCCTGACAGCCCATGGGATTAATTCACCCCTCCACTTT; CDR3aa: CASSLTAHGINSPLHF
v_gene: TRBV18; j_gene: TRBJ2-2; d_gene: NA; abundance: NA; CDR3nt: TGTGCCAGCTCACGGCCCGAGGGGAACACCGGGGAGCTGTTTTTT; CDR3aa: CASSRPEGNTGELFF
v_gene: TRBV2; j_gene: TRBJ1-6; d_gene: NA; abundance: NA; CDR3nt: TGTGCCAGCAGTGTAGGGACAAGGAATTCACCCCTCCACTTT; CDR3aa: CASSVGTRNSPLHF
v_gene: TRBV4-2; j_gene: TRBJ1-2; d_gene: NA; abundance: NA; CDR3nt: TGTGCCAGCAGCCAAGGAACGGGATACTATGGCTACACCTTC; CDR3aa: CASSQGTGYYGYTF